The 8 T cell receptor beta chains listed next were all sequenced from one sample in a study of T cells in Graves' hyperthyroidism and ophthalmopathy. Amplification targeted TCR beta CDR3 regions from RNA transcripts. An initial round of RT-PCR targeting the TCR CDR3 relied on the HTBI primer set. TCRdb reprocessed the multiplex PCR reads with MiXCR, giving one entry per CDR3 protein. Found here are fewer than 650,000 distinct CDR3 sequences, around 15% of them singletons; the top ten hold 4.3%. Material for sequencing was blood. The receptors come from a woman aged 40 to 49 with Graves' ophthalmopathy.

This clonotype showed up many times. The chain is built from TRBV5-1 and TRBJ2-4, with TRBD1 matching 10 bases. Trimming removed 0 bases from V and 8 bases from J; junction bases left unmatched: 8. This CDR3 contains 16 residues. Germline CDR1 SGHRS, CDR2 YFSETQ. The CDR3 DNA sequence: TGCGCCAGCAGCTTGGGGGGACAGGGGATACGGGACATTCAGTACTTC. Translated, it gives CASSLGGQGIRDIQYF.

J is TRBJ2-7 and V is TRBV27; no clear D. The V gene's germline CDR1 is MNHEY and CDR2 SMNVEV (reference sequence). This CDR3 is built from 16 residues. Trimming cost V 5 bases and J 2 bases, with 19 bases left between them. Here the CDR3 DNA reads TGTGCCAGCAGTCCCTTGATGGCGGAGTCGGCCTACGAGCAGTACTTC. It is translated as CASSPLMAESAYEQYF.

The gene calls are TRBV28 and TRBJ1-5, with 9 positions matching TRBD1. The CDR3 loop spans 16 amino acids. V shed 6 bases, J shed 1 base, and the junction held 7 bases outside the gene matches. CDR1 is MDHEN and CDR2 is SYDVKM in the germline V gene. Written as DNA, the CDR3 is TGTGCCAGCAGAACGTCCGGGACAGGGAGCAATCAGCCCCAGCATTTT. Its translation: CASRTSGTGSNQPQHF.

This clonotype appeared many times. The V call is TRBV24-1, the J call TRBJ2-4, with D possibly called TRBD1 or TRBD2 (6 bases each). The germline V and J ends were trimmed by 4 bases and 3 bases, with 12 bases remaining between them. This CDR3 contains 15 residues. Germline lookup yields CDR1 KGHDR and CDR2 SFDVKD. The CDR3 DNA follows: TGTGCCACCAGTGAGTTGGAGGGGGGCAAAAACATTCAGTACTTC. Protein: CATSELEGGKNIQYF.

This clonotype came up many times. The rearrangement joins TRBV28 to TRBJ1-1, with unresolved D. The CDR3 runs 11 residues. Per germline, CDR1 MDHEN and CDR2 SYDVKM. Between the trimmed V and J ends, which lost 1 base and 6 bases, there was a span of 3 bases. The CDR3 DNA is TGTGCCAGCAGTTTATCTCCTGAAGCTTTCTTT. It specifies CASSLSPEAFF.

This clonotype was observed at least ten times. V and J are TRBV20-1 and TRBJ1-1; TRBD1 agrees at 9 bases. CDR3 length: 16 amino acids. Germline V gene lookup returns CDR1 DFQATT and CDR2 SNEGSKA (reference sequence). J gave up 0 bases and V 0 bases, and 5 bases lay outside the gene matches. CDR3 residues: CSARDGTGWVNTEAFF. The CDR3 DNA is TGCAGTGCTAGAGATGGGACAGGGTGGGTGAACACTGAAGCTTTCTTT.

This clonotype was observed many times. The J gene is TRBJ1-1, the V gene TRBV12-3 or TRBV12-4; D not resolved. V was pared by 1 base and J by 0 bases, with 6 bases between. CDR3 size: 14 residues. CDR3 coding DNA: TGTGCCAGCAGTTTAGGGACTATGAACACTGAAGCTTTCTTT. This sequence encodes CASSLGTMNTEAFF.

This chain uses TRBV7-9 with TRBJ1-1, with TRBD1 identical over 7 bases. The CDR3 sequence is 13 residues long. Per the germline V gene, CDR1 is SEHNR and CDR2 is FQNEAQ (reference sequence). V was clipped by 8 bases and J by 3 bases; unmatched bases: 6. The CDR3 loop is CASGTVEYTEAFF. The DNA for the CDR3 is TGTGCCAGCGGGACAGTAGAGTACACTGAAGCTTTCTTT.